The source of this T cell receptor beta chain is a study of regulatory T cells in long-lasting Graves disease. This clonotype was observed at least ten times. Time point: persistent/refractory GD, antithyroid drugs over 5 years with positive TRAb. From PBMCs, RNA was extracted and then used to make the TCR library. With iRepertoire HTBI primers and Arm-PCR of CDR3 regions, TCR beta libraries were built. TCRdb called the multiplex PCR reads again in MiXCR, with one record for every CDR3 protein. The table lists over 650,000 distinct CDR3 sequences, around 30% of them singletons. The V end lost 5 bases, the J end lost 4 bases, and 5 bases lay between the germline ends. The CDR3 is 11 residues long. Germline CDR1 is SNHLY and CDR2 is FYNNEI.

The chain has TRBV2 and TRBJ1-2; D not resolved. Sequencing was performed on peripheral blood mononuclear cells (PBMCs), taken when the disease was refractory, from a patient treated with antithyroid drugs. The receptor's source is a female donor with Graves disease. CDR3 protein: CASSISYGYTF. CDR3 bases: TGTGCCAGCAGTATCTCCTATGGCTACACCTTC.